This T cell receptor beta chain originates from a study of cytomegalovirus exposure and HLA in healthy donors. PCR employed 60 Vbeta and 13 Jbeta primers. Clones were read by immunoSEQ multiplex PCR, and TCRdb kept only the in-frame ones, dropping some. Of more than 75,000 clones detected, approximately 84% appear once; the ten largest clones hold around 6%. This CDR3 spans 16 amino acids. V gave up 3 bases and J gave up 4 bases; unmatched junction bases: 9. Germline V CDR1 and CDR2: MNHEY, SMNVEV (reference sequence). This receptor was obtained from a young woman in good health and CMV-seropositive. Sequencing input: PBMCs. This chain uses TRBV27 with TRBJ2-7, with TRBD2 identical over 10 bases. The CDR3 nucleotides read TGTGCCAGCAGTTTGAACGGACTAGCGGTGCAGTACGAGCAGTACTTC. Its protein is CASSLNGLAVQYEQYF.